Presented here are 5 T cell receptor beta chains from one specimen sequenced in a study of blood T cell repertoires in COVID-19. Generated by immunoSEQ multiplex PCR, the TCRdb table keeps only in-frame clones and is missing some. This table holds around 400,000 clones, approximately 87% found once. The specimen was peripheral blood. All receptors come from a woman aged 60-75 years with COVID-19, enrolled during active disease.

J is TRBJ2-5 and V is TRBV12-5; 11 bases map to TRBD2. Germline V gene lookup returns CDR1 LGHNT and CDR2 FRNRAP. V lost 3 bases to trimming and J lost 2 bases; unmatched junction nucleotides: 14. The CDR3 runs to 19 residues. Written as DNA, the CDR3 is TGTGCTAGTGGTTTTTATCGGTTATCGGCTAGCGGGGGGCAAGAGACCCAGTACTTC. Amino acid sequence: CASGFYRLSASGGQETQYF.

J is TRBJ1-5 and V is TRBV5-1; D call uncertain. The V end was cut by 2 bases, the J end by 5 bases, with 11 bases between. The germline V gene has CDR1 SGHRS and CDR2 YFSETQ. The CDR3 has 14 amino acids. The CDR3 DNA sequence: TGCGCCAGCAGCTTAAGCGGGATGGATCAGCCCCAGCATTTT. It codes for CASSLSGMDQPQHF.

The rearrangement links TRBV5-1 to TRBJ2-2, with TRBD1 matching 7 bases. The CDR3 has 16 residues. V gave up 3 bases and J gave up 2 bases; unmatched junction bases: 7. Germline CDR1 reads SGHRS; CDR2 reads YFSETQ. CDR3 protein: CASSWLTGSNTGELFF. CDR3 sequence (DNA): TGCGCCAGCAGCTGGCTGACAGGGTCCAACACCGGGGAGCTGTTTTTT.

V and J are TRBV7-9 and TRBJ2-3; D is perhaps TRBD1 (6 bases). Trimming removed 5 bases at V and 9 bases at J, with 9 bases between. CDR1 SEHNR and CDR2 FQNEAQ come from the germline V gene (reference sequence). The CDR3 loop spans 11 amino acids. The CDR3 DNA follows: TGTGCCAGCAGCCCGACAGGAACGCAGTATTTT. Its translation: CASSPTGTQYF.

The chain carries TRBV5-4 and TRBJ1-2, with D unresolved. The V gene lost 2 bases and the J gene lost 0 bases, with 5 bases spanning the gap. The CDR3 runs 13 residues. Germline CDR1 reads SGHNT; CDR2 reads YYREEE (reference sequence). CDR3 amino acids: CASSFRTNYGYTF. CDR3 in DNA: TGTGCCAGCAGCTTCAGGACTAACTATGGCTACACCTTC.